This entry features one TCR beta chain sequence. Its antigen is not identified. The PCR used 60 Vbeta and 13 Jbeta primers. The repertoire was sequenced with immunoSEQ multiplex PCR; TCRdb's copy has only in-frame clones and lacks some. In the table there are some 99,000 clones, roughly 70% of which are singletons. This specimen comes from a study of cytomegalovirus exposure and HLA in healthy donors. General study results and limits: The study had only CMV serostatus as immune exposure information. Most likely, a cluster of highly shared sequence variants arose as a sequencing artifact. In a later analysis, parvovirus B19, influenza, CMV and Epstein-Barr virus appeared linked to several top co-occurrence clusters.

The CDR3 spans 13 residues. Germline loops: CDR1 SQVTM, CDR2 ANQGSEA. The trim removed 5 bases at V and 7 bases at J, leaving 3 bases unmatched. The rearrangement links TRBV29-1 to TRBJ1-4; the match to TRBD1 covers 11 bases. The clonotype comes from a male donor in good health and CMV-seronegative. The sample consisted of PBMCs. DNA for the CDR3: TGCAGCGTTCAGGGACAGGGGGGTGAAAAACTGTTTTTT. Translating it yields CSVQGQGGEKLFF.